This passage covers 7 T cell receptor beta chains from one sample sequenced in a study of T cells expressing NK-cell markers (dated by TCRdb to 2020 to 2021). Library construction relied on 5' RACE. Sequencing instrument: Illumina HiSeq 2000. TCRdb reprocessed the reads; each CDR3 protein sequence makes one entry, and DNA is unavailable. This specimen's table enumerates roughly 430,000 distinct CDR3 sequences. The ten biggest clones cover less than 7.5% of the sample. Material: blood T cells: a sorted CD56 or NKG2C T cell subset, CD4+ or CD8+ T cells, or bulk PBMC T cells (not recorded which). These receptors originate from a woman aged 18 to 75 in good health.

The CDR3 sequence is CSASEADKNIQYF. V and J are TRBV20-1 and TRBJ2-4; the D call from TCRdb, TRBD2, cannot be confirmed without DNA. Germline CDR1 is DFQATT and CDR2 is SNEGSKA (reference sequence). The CDR3 has 13 amino acids.

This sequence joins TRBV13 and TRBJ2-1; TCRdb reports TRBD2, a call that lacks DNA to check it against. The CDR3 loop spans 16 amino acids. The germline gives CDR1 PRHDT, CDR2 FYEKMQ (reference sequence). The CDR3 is CASAPTGTSVYNEQFF.

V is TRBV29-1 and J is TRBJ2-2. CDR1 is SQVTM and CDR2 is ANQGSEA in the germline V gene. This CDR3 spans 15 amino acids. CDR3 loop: CSVESGFGRTGELFF.

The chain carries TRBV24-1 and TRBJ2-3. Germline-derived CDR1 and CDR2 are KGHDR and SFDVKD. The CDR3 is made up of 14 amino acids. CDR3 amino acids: CATSYSPLSDTQYF.

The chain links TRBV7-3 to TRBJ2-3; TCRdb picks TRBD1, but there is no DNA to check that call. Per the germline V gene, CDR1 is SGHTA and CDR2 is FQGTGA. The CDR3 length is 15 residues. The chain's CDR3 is CASSLGTGRPDTQYF. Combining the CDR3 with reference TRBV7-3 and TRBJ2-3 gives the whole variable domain GAGVSQTPSNKVTEKGKYVELRCDPISGHTALYWYRQSLGQGPEFLIYFQGTGAADDSGLPNDRFFAVRPEGSVSTLKIQRTERGDSAVYLCASSLGTGRPDTQYFGPGTRLTVL.

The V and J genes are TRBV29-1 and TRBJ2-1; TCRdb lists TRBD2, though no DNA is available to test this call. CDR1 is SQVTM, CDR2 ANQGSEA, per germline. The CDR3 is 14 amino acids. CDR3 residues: CSVDLAGVGNEQFF.

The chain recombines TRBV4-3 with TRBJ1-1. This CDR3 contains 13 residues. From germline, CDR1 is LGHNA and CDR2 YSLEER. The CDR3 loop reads CASSQGRNTEAFF.